There are a few counts of the clone carrying this T cell receptor beta chain. The target antigen is unknown. This entry belongs to a study of T cells after yellow fever vaccination. Findings and caveats of the study: Though it reached lower strength, the secondary response hit its peak faster, day 5 versus 15.

CDR3 length: 16 residues. Trimming pared 3 bases from V and 5 bases from J, leaving 18 bases between. Per germline, CDR1 KGHSH and CDR2 LQKENI. Each CDR3 protein gets one entry after TCRdb re-called the 5' RACE reads with MiXCR. This repertoire shows a few hundred thousand distinct CDR3 sequences, about 5% found once; its top ten account for around 3.5%. V and J are TRBV18 and TRBJ2-3; D may be TRBD2 (7 bases). The specimen comprised CD4+ T cells sorted from PBMCs, sampled on the day of the yellow fever booster vaccination. The sequence was collected from a man younger than 35 who received the YFV17D yellow fever vaccine. The CDR3 sequence: CASSPTGGREGDTQYF. Written as DNA, the CDR3 is TGTGCCAGCTCACCTACGGGGGGCAGGGAAGGAGATACGCAGTATTTT.